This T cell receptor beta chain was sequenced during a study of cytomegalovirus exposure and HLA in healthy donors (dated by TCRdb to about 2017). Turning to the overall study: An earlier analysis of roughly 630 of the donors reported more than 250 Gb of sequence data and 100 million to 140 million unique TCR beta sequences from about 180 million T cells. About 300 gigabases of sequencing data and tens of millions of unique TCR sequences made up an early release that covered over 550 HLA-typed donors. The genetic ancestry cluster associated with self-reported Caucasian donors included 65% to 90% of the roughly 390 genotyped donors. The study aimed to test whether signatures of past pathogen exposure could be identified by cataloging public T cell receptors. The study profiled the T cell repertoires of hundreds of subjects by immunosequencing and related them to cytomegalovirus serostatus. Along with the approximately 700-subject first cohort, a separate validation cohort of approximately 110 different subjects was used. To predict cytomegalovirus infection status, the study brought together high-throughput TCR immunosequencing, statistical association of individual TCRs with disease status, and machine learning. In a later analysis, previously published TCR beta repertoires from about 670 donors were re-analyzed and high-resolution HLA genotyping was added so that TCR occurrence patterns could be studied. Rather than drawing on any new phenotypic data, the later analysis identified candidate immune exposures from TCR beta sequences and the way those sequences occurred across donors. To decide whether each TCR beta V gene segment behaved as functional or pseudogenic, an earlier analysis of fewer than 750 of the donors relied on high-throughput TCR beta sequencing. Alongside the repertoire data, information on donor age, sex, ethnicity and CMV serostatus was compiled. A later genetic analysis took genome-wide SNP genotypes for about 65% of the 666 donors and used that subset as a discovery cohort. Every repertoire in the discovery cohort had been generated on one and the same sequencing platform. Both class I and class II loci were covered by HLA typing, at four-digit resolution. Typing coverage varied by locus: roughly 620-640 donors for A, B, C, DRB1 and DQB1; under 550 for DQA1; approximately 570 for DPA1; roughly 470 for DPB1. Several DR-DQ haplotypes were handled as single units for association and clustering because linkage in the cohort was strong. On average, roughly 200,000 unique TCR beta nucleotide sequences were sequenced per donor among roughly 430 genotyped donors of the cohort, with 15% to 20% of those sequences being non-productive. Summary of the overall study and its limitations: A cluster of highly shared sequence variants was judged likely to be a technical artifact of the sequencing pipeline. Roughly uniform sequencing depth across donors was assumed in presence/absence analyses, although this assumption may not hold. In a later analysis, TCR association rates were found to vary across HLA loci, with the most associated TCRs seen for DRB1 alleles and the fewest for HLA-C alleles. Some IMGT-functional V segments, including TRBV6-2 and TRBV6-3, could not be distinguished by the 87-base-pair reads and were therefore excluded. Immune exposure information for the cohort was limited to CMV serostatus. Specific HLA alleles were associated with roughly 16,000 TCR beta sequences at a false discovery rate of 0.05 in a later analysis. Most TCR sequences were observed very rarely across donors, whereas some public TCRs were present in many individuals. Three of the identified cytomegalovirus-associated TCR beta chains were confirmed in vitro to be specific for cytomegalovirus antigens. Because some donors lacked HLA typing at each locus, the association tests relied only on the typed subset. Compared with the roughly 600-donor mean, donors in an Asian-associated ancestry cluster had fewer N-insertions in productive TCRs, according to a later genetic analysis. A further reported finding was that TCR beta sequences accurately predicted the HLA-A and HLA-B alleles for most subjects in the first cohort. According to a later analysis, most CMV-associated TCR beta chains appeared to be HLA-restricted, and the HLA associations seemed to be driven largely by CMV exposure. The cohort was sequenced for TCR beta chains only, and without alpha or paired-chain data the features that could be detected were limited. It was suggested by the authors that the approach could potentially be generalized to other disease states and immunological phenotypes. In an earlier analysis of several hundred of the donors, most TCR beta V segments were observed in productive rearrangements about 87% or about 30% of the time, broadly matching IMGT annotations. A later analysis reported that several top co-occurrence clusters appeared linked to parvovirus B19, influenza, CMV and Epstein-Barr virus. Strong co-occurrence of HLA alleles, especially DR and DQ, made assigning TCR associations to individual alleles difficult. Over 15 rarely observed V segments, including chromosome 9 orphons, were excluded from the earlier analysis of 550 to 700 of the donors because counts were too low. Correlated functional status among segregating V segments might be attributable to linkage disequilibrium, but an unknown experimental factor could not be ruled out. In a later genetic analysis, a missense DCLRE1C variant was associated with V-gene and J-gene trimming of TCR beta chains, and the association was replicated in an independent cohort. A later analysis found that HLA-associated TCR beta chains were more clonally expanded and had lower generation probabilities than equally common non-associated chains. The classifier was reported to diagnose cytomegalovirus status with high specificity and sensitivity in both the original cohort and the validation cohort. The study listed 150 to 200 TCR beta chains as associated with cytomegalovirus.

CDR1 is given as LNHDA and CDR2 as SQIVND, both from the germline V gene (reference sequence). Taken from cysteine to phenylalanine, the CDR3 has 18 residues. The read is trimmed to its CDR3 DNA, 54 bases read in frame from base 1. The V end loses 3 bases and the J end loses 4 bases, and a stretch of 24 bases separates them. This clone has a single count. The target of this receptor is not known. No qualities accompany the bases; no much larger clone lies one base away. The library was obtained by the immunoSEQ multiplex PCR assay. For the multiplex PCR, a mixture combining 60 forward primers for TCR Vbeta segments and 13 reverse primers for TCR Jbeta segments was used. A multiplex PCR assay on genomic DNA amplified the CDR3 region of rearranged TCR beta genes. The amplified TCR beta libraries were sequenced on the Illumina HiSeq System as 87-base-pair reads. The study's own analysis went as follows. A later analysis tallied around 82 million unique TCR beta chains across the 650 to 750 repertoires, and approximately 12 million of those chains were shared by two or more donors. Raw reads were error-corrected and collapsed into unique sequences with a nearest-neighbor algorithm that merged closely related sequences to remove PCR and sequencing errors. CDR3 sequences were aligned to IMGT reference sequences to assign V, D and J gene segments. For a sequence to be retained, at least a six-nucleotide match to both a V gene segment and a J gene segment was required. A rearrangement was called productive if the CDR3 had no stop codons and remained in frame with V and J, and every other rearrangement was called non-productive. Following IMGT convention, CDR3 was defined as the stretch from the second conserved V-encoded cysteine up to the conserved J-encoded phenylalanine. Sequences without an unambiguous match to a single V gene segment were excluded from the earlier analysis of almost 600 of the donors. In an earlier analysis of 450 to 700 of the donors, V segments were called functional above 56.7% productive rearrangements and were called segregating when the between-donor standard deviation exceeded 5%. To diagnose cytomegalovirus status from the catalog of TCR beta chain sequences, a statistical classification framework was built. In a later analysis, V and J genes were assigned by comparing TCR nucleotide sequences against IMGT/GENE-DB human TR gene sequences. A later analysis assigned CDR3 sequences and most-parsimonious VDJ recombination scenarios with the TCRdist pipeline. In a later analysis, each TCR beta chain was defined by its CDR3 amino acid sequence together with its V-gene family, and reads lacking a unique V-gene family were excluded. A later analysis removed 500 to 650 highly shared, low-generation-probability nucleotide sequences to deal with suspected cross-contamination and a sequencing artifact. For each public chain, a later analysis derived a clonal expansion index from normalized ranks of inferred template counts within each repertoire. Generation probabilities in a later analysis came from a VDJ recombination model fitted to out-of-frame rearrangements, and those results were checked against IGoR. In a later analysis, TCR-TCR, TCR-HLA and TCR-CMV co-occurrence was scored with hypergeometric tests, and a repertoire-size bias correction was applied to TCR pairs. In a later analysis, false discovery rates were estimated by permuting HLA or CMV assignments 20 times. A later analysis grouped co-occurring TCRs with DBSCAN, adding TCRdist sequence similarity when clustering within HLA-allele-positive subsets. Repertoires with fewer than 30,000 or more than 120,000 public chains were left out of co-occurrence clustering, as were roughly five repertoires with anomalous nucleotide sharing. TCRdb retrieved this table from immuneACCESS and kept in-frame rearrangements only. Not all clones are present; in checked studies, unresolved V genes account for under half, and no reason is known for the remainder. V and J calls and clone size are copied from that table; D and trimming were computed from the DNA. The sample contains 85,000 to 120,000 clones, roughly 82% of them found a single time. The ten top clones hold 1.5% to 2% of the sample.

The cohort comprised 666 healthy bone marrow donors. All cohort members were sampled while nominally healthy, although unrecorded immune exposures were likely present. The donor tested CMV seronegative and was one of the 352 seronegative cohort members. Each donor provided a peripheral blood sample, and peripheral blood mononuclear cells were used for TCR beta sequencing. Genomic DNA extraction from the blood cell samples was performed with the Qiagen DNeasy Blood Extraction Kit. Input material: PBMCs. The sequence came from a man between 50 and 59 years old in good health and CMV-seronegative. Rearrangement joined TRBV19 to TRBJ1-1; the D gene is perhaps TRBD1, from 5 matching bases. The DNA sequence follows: TGTGCCAGTAGTATCGGGCCGCAAGATGGGGCGAAACCCACTGAAGCTTTCTTT. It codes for CASSIGPQDGAKPTEAFF.